The 26 T cell receptor beta chains presented below share a single source sample, sequenced in a study of blood T cell repertoires in COVID-19. Sequenced by immunoSEQ multiplex PCR; TCRdb stores in-frame clones only, minus some. In the table there are around 140,000 clones, 75% to 90% of which are singletons. The sample taken for sequencing was peripheral blood. These receptors came from a man between 60 and 70 years old with COVID-19, enrolled during active disease.

This clone has only one observation. V usage is TRBV3-1 (or the pseudogene TRBV3-2) and J usage is TRBJ1-4; no reliable D call. Trimming pared 4 bases from V and 7 bases from J, leaving 13 bases between. The CDR3 extends over 14 amino acids. Germline V lookup: CDR1 LGHDT, CDR2 YNNKEL (reference sequence). The CDR3: CASSPGRGGEKLFF. In nucleotides, the CDR3 is TGTGCCAGCAGCCCCGGGCGGGGTGGTGAAAAACTGTTTTTT.

The genes are TRBV27 and TRBJ1-1; D is perhaps TRBD1 (6 bases). The V and J ends lost 6 bases and 4 bases respectively, with 12 bases between them. Germline CDR1 is MNHEY and CDR2 is SMNVEV (reference sequence). The CDR3 runs 13 residues. The CDR3 loop reads CASRRRGGTEAFF. The CDR3 region has the DNA TGTGCCAGCAGGAGGAGGGGGGGCACTGAAGCTTTCTTT.

V usage is TRBV29-1 and J usage is TRBJ2-1; 8 bases fit TRBD1. CDR3 length: 14 amino acids. The junction had 12 bases not matched to a gene; V was cut back by 7 bases and J by 7 bases. Germline CDR1 reads SQVTM; CDR2 reads ANQGSEA. The CDR3 loop reads CSGAGTGWTNEQFF. As DNA, the CDR3 is TGCAGCGGGGCCGGGACAGGATGGACAAATGAGCAGTTCTTC.

This chain connects TRBV19 to TRBJ2-5; the match to TRBD1 covers 9 bases. V gave up 4 bases and J gave up 3 bases; unmatched junction bases: 3. The CDR3 contains 14 residues. Germline V gene data show CDR1 as LNHDA and CDR2 as SQIVND (reference sequence). Here the CDR3 DNA reads TGTGCCAGTAGTACCTGGGACAGGGAAGAGACCCAGTACTTC. Translated: CASSTWDREETQYF.

V gene TRBV11-3 combines with J gene TRBJ2-1, with 7 bases lining up with TRBD1. This CDR3 region has 13 residues. The trim removed 5 bases at V and 7 bases at J, leaving 5 bases unmatched. Germline-derived CDR1 and CDR2 are SGHNT and YENEEA. The CDR3 bases are TGTGCCAGCAGCCCGGGACAGACGAATGAGCAGTTCTTC. Translating gives CASSPGQTNEQFF.

The chain couples TRBV5-4 to TRBJ2-3; no firm D call. CDR1 SGHNT and CDR2 YYREEE come from the germline V gene (reference sequence). The CDR3 runs 15 residues. With 0 bases removed from V and 1 base from J, the gap between germline ends came to 9 bases. The CDR3 coding sequence is TGTGCCAGCAGCTTGGGCCAGATTCGCACAGATACGCAGTATTTT. Translating it yields CASSLGQIRTDTQYF. Variable domain in full (rest from reference TRBV5-4 and TRBJ2-3): ETGVTQSPTHLIKTRGQQVTLRCSSQSGHNTVSWYQQALGQGPQFIFQYYREEENGRGNFPPRFSGLQFPNYSSELNVNALELDDSALYLCASSLGQIRTDTQYFGPGTRLTVL.

The chain couples TRBV15 to TRBJ1-5, with D perhaps matching TRBD1 (6 bases). The length of the CDR3 is 16 residues. The germline gives CDR1 LNHNV, CDR2 YYDKDF (reference sequence). V lost 0 bases to trimming and J lost 1 base, with 10 bases between them. CDR3 residues: CATSRDGQTSNQPQHF. The CDR3 region has the DNA TGTGCCACCAGCAGAGACGGACAGACGAGCAATCAGCCCCAGCATTTT.

This rearrangement joins TRBV10-1 to TRBJ1-2, with D tentatively TRBD1 (5 bases). There are 15 residues in the CDR3. The V and J ends lost 0 bases and 8 bases respectively, with 16 bases between them. Germline assignment: CDR1 WNHNN and CDR2 SYGVQD (reference sequence). DNA for the CDR3: TGCGCCAGCAGTGAGTCTAGGCAGGGATTTGGAGGCTACACCTTC. It yields the protein CASSESRQGFGGYTF.

The rearrangement uses TRBV5-1 and TRBJ2-1; tentatively, D is TRBD1 (6 bases). Germline V gene data show CDR1 as SGHRS and CDR2 as YFSETQ. V was cut by 4 bases and J by 5 bases, with 10 bases left in between. CDR3 length: 13 residues. The chain's CDR3 is CASSVDSNNEQFF. The CDR3 region has the DNA TGCGCCAGCAGCGTGGACAGCAACAATGAGCAGTTCTTC.

The chain recombines TRBV6-5 with TRBJ2-1; TRBD1 is a possible D gene (6 bases). The V end was cut by 0 bases, the J end by 2 bases, with 8 bases between. The CDR3 has 15 amino acids. Germline V gives CDR1 MNHEY, CDR2 SVGAGI. This CDR3 is CASSYSWDTYNEQFF. CDR3 DNA sequence: TGTGCCAGCAGTTACTCATGGGACACCTACAATGAGCAGTTCTTC.

The V gene is TRBV19, the J gene TRBJ1-3; D unresolved. The CDR3 has 18 amino acids. The V gene lost 3 bases and the J gene lost 0 bases, with 18 bases spanning the gap. Germline CDR1 LNHDA, CDR2 SQIVND (reference sequence). CDR3 loop: CASSMRQRIGYSGNTIYF. CDR3 coding DNA: TGTGCCAGTAGTATGCGGCAGAGGATAGGCTACTCTGGAAACACCATATATTTT.

The chain recombines TRBV10-3 with TRBJ2-1; the match to TRBD2 covers 8 bases. The CDR3 consists of 16 residues. Trimming at V came to 5 bases and at J to 5 bases, leaving 11 bases not matched to a gene. CDR1 ENHRY and CDR2 SYGVKD come from the germline V gene. For the CDR3, the DNA is TGTGCCATCAGTAGGGATAGCGGGGATCTCCACAATGAGCAGTTCTTC. Translation gives CAISRDSGDLHNEQFF.

J is TRBJ1-2 and V is TRBV12-3 or TRBV12-4; D is undetermined. Deletions cut 5 bases from V and 6 bases from J, with 13 bases between. The CDR3 totals 13 residues. CDR3 nucleotide sequence: TGTGCCAGCAGTCTCCCGGGAGGGAATGGCTACACCTTC. It translates to CASSLPGGNGYTF.

This rearrangement joins TRBV4-3 to TRBJ1-1; D not certain. The CDR3 runs to 15 residues. Trimming left V 0 bases short and J 1 base short, with 9 bases between. Germline V gene lookup returns CDR1 LGHNA and CDR2 YSLEER. CDR3 DNA: TGCGCCAGCAGCCAAGATCTTTCCAGGAACACTGAAGCTTTCTTT. Translated, it gives CASSQDLSRNTEAFF.

This chain links TRBV5-8 with TRBJ2-7; TRBD1 matches 10 bases. From germline, CDR1 is SGHTS and CDR2 YDEGEE. The J segment lost 1 base and the V segment lost 3 bases, leaving 10 bases of the junction unmatched. The CDR3 has 17 amino acids. The CDR3 sequence: CASSSILAGQGSYEQYF. CDR3 coding DNA: TGTGCCAGCAGCTCCATCTTAGCGGGACAGGGGTCCTACGAGCAGTACTTC.

This clone was observed once. The chain carries TRBV6-5 and TRBJ1-3, with D possibly matching TRBD1 (6 bases). Looked up from germline, CDR1 is MNHEY and CDR2 is SVGAGI. The CDR3 runs to 14 residues. The germline V and J ends were trimmed by 6 bases and 6 bases, with 15 bases remaining between them. CDR3 region: CASRPTGFENTIYF. DNA for the CDR3: TGTGCCAGCAGACCTACAGGGTTCGAAAACACCATATATTTT.

This chain connects TRBV10-3 to TRBJ2-3, with a tentative D call TRBD1 (5 bases). Germline CDR1 is ENHRY and CDR2 is SYGVKD. The V and J ends lost 3 bases and 2 bases respectively, with 18 bases between them. The CDR3 runs 17 residues. CDR3 nucleotides: TGTGCCATCAGTGATATCCTGGAGACAGAACACACAGATACGCAGTATTTT. This translates into CAISDILETEHTDTQYF.

The chain recombines TRBV7-3 with TRBJ2-3; TRBD1 matches 10 bases. V was pared by 5 bases and J by 0 bases, with 8 bases of the junction left unmatched. This CDR3 comprises 17 residues. Germline CDR1 SGHTA, CDR2 FQGTGA. The CDR3 DNA reads as TGTGCCAGCAGCGTTCGACAGGGGGCGCAGAGCACAGATACGCAGTATTTT. Its protein product is CASSVRQGAQSTDTQYF.

V usage is TRBV19 and J usage is TRBJ1-1; TRBD1 might be the D (6 bases). Trimming cost V 6 bases and J 2 bases, with 13 bases left between them. Looked up from germline, CDR1 is LNHDA and CDR2 is SQIVND (reference sequence). The CDR3 extends over 14 amino acids. The CDR3 is CASRKQGRNTEAFF. The DNA of the CDR3 is TGTGCCAGTAGAAAACAGGGCCGTAACACTGAAGCTTTCTTT.

The chain carries TRBV6-5 and TRBJ2-7; 7 bases align to TRBD2. The CDR3 extends over 13 amino acids. The germline V gene has CDR1 MNHEY and CDR2 SVGAGI. The junction had 6 bases not matched to a gene; V was cut back by 7 bases and J by 3 bases. CDR3 amino acids: CASKPSGIYEQYF. CDR3 sequence (DNA): TGTGCCAGCAAGCCTAGCGGAATCTACGAGCAGTACTTC.

This rearrangement joins TRBV27 to TRBJ1-1; D is uncertain. Germline CDR1 reads MNHEY; CDR2 reads SMNVEV (reference sequence). Trimming left V 3 bases short and J 3 bases short, with 11 bases between. CDR3 length: 14 amino acids. Here the CDR3 DNA reads TGTGCCAGCAGTTTTCAACCCGGGGACACTGAAGCTTTCTTT. Translated, it gives CASSFQPGDTEAFF.

The chain joins TRBV5-4 to TRBJ2-7, with 8 bases that match TRBD2. The CDR3 has 14 residues. V trimming: 1 base; J trimming: 5 bases; junction bases outside the gene matches: 5. Germline V gene sequence: CDR1 SGHNT, CDR2 YYREEE (reference sequence). The CDR3 DNA sequence: TGTGCCAGCAGCTTGACCTCCGGGGGGGACGAGCAGTACTTC. It specifies CASSLTSGGDEQYF.

This chain connects TRBV11-2 to TRBJ2-2; D possibly corresponds to TRBD1 (5 bases). The V gene's germline CDR1 is SGHAT and CDR2 FQNNGV. There are 15 residues in the CDR3. Deletions cut 1 base from V and 2 bases from J, with 8 bases between. CDR3 nucleotides: TGTGCCAGCAGCTTAGGTACAGGAAACACCGGGGAGCTGTTTTTT. Translating gives CASSLGTGNTGELFF.

The V and J genes are TRBV19 and TRBJ1-5; D unclear. Trimming cost V 3 bases and J 4 bases, with 7 bases left between them. CDR1 LNHDA and CDR2 SQIVND come from the germline V gene (reference sequence). The CDR3 consists of 13 residues. The chain's CDR3 is CASSIRGNQPQHF. In DNA form, the CDR3 reads TGTGCCAGTAGTATTCGAGGGAATCAGCCCCAGCATTTT.

This rearrangement joins TRBV7-3 to TRBJ1-5, with a weak D call TRBD1 (5 bases). In germline, CDR1 is SGHTA, CDR2 FQGTGA. V gave up 8 bases and J gave up 1 base, with 9 bases separating them. The CDR3 totals 13 residues. DNA for the CDR3: TGTGCCAGCCATAGGGGAAGCAATCAGCCCCAGCATTTT. Translating gives CASHRGSNQPQHF.

The V gene is TRBV30, the J gene TRBJ1-1, with D tentatively TRBD1 (5 bases). V was cut by 4 bases and J by 2 bases, with 11 bases left in between. The length of the CDR3 is 13 residues. Per germline, CDR1 GTSNPN and CDR2 SVGIG (reference sequence). Here the CDR3 DNA reads TGTGCCTGGATGGGACTCAGTAACACTGAAGCTTTCTTT. Encoded protein: CAWMGLSNTEAFF. The whole variable domain, filled in from reference TRBV30 and TRBJ1-1, reads SQTIHQWPATLVQPVGSPLSLECTVEGTSNPNLYWYRQAAGRGLQLLFYSVGIGQISSEVPQNLSASRPQDRQFILSSKKLLLSDSGFYLCAWMGLSNTEAFFGQGTRLTVV.